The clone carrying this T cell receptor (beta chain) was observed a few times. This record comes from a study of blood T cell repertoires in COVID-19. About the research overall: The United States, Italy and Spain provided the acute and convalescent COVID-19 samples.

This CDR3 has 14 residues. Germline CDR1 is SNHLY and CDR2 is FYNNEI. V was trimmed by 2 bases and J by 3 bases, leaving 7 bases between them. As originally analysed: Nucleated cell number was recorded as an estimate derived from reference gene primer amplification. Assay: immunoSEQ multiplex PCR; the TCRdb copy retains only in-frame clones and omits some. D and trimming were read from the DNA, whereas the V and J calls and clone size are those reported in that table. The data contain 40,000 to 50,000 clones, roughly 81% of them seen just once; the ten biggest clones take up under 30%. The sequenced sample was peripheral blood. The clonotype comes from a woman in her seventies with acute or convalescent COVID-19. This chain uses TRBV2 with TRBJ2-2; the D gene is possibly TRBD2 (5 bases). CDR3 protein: CASSERGYTGELFF. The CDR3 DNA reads TGTGCCAGCAGTGAACGAGGGTACACCGGGGAGCTGTTTTTT.